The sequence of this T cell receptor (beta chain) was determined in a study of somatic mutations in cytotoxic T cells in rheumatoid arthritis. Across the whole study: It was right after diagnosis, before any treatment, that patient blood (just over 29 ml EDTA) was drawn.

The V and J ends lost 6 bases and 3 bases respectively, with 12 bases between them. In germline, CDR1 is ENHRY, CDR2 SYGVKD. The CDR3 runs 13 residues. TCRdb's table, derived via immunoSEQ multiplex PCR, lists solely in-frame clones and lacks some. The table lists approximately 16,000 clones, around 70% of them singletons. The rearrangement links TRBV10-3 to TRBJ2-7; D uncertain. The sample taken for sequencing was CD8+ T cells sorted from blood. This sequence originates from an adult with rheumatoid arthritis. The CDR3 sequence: CAIRSTAGYEQYF. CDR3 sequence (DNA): TGTGCCATCAGAAGCACAGCCGGCTACGAGCAGTACTTC.